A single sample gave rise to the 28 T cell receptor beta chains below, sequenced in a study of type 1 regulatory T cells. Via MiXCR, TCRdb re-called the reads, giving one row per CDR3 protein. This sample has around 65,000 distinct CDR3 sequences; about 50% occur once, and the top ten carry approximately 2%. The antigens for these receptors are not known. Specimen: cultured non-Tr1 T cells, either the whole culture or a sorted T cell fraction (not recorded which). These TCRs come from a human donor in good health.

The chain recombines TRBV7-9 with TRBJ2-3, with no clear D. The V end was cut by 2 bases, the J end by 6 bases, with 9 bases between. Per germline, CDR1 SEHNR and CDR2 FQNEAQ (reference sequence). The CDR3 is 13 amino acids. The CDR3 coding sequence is TGTGCCAGCAGCTTAAGGCCCGCGGATACGCAGTATTTT. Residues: CASSLRPADTQYF.

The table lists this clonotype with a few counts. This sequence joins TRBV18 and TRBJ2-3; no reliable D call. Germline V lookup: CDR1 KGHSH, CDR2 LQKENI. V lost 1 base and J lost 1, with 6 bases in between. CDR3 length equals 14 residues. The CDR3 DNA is TGTGCCAGCTCACCACTTACCGGCACAGATACGCAGTATTTT. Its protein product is CASSPLTGTDTQYF.

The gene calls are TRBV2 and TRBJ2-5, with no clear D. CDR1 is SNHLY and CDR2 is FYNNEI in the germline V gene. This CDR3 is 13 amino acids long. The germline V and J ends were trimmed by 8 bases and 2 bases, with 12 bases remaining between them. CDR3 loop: CASAGLTQETQYF. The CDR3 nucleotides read TGTGCCAGCGCCGGCCTAACACAAGAGACCCAGTACTTC.

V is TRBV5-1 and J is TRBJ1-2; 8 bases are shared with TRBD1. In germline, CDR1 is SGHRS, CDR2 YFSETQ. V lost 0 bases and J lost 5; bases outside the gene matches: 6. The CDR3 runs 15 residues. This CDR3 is CASSLVPGQGYGYTF. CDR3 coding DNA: TGCGCCAGCAGCTTGGTTCCCGGACAGGGATATGGCTACACCTTC.

CDR3 loop: CASSLSRADQYF. CDR3 sequence (DNA): TGTGCCAGCAGCTTAAGCAGGGCGGACCAGTACTTC. This chain connects TRBV7-2 to TRBJ2-5; a possible D gene is TRBD1 (5 bases). The CDR3 consists of 12 residues. CDR1 and CDR2 from the germline V gene are SGHTA and FQGNSA. V dropped 2 bases and J dropped 10 bases, with 11 bases sitting between them.

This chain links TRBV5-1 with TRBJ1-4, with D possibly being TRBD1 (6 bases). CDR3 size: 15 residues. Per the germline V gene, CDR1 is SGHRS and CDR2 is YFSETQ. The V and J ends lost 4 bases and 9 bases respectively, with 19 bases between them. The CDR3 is CASSTTGNGYKKLFF. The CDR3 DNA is TGCGCCAGCAGCACCACAGGGAACGGGTACAAAAAACTGTTTTTT.

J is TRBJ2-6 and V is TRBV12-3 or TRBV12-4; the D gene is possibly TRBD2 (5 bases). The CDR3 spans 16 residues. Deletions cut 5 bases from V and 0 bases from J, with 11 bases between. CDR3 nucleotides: TGTGCCAGCAGTCCCCCGCGGGTCTCTGGGGCCAACGTCCTGACTTTC. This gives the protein CASSPPRVSGANVLTF.

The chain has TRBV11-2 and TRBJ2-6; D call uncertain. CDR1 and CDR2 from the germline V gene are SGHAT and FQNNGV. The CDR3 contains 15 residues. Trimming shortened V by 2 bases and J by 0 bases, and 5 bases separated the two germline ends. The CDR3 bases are TGTGCCAGCAGCTTAACAACCTCTGGGGCCAACGTCCTGACTTTC. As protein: CASSLTTSGANVLTF.

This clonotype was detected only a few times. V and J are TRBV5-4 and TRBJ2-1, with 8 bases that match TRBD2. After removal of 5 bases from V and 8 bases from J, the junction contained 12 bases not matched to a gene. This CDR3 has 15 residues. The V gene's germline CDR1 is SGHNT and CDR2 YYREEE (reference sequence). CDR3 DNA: TGTGCCAGCAGTGTGAAACGGGGGGGCTTCGATGAGCAGTTCTTC. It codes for CASSVKRGGFDEQFF.

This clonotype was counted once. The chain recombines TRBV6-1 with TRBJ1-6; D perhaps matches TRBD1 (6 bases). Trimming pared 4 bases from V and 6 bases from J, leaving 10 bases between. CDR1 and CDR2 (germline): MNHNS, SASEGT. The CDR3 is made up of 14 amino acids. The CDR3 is CASSARGLNSPLHF. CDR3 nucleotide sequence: TGTGCCAGCAGTGCCAGGGGACTTAATTCACCCCTCCACTTT.

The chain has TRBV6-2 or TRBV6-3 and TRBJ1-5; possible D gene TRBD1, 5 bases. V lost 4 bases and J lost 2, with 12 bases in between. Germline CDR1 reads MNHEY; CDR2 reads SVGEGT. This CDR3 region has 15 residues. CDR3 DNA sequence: TGTGCCAGCAGTTCACAGGTCGGTCGCAATCAGCCCCAGCATTTT. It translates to CASSSQVGRNQPQHF.

The CDR3 sequence is CASSYSQGASGNTIYF. DNA for the CDR3: TGTGCCAGCAGTTACTCACAGGGGGCTTCTGGAAACACCATATATTTT. This chain joins TRBV6-5 and TRBJ1-3; 9 bases map to TRBD1. The CDR3 covers 16 residues. The trim removed 0 bases at V and 1 base at J, leaving 1 base unmatched. Germline-derived CDR1 and CDR2 are MNHEY and SVGAGI.

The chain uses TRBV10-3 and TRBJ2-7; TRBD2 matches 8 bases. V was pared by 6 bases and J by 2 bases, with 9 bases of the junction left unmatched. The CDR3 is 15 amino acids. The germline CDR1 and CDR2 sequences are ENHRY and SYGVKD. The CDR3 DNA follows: TGTGCCATCAGAGCCAGCGGGGGCCGACCCTACGAGCAGTACTTC. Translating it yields CAIRASGGRPYEQYF.

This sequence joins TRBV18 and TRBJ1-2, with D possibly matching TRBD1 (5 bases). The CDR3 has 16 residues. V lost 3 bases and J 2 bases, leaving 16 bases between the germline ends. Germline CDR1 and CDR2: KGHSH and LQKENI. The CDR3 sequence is CASSPTWGRDNYGYTF. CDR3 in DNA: TGTGCCAGCTCACCGACCTGGGGCAGGGACAACTATGGCTACACCTTC.

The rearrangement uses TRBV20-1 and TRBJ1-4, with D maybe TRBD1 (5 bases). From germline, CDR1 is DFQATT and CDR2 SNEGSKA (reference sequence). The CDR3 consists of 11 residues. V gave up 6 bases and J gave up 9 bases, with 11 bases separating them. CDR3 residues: CSAGDGQKLFF. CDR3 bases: TGCAGTGCGGGGGACGGTCAAAAACTGTTTTTT.

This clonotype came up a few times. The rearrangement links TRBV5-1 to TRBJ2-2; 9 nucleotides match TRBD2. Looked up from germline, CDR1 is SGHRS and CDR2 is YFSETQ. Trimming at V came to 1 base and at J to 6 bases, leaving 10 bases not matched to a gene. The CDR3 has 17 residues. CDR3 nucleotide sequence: TGCGCCAGCAGCTTGAGGGCTGCTAGCGGGGTGGCCGGGGAGCTGTTTTTT. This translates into CASSLRAASGVAGELFF.

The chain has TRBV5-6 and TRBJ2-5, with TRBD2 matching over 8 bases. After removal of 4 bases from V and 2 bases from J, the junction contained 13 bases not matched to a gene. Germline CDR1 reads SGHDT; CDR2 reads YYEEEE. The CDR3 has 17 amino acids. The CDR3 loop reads CASSPSTSGRLQETQYF. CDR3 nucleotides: TGTGCCAGCAGCCCAAGTACAAGCGGGAGACTGCAAGAGACCCAGTACTTC.

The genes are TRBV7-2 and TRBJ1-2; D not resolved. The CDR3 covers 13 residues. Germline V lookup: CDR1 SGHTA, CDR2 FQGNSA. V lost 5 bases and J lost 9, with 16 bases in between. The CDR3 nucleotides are TGTGCCAGCAGCCCGTCCATGTCAGACAGCTACACCTTC. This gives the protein CASSPSMSDSYTF.

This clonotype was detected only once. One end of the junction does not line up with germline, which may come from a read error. The CDR3 DNA sequence: TGTGCCAGCAGCCCGGGGGCGGCCGCTCTTAAGGGAGAGACCCAGCACTTC. Encoded protein: CASSPGAAALKGETQHF. J is TRBJ2-5 and V is TRBV11-2; D may correspond to TRBD1 or TRBD2 (6 bases each). This CDR3 region has 17 residues. Germline V gives CDR1 SGHAT, CDR2 FQNNGV. The whole variable domain, filled in from reference TRBV11-2 and TRBJ2-5, reads EAGVAQSPRYKIIEKRQSVAFWCNPISGHATLYWYQQILGQGPKLLIQFQNNGVVDDSQLPKDRFSAERLKGVDSTLKIQPAKLEDSAVYLCASSPGAAALKGETQHFGPGTRLLVL.

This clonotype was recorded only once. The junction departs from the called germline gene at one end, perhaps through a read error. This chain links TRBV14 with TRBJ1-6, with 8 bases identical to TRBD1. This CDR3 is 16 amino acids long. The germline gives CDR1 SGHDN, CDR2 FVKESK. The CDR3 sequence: CASSQATGGGNLPLHF. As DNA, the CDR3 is TGTGCCAGCAGCCAAGCAACAGGGGGTGGTAATTTACCCCTCCACTTT. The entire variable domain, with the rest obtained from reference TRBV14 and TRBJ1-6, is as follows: EAGVTQFPSHSVIEKGQTVTLRCDPISGHDNLYWYRRVMGKEIKFLLHFVKESKQDESGMPNNRFLAERTGGTYSTLKVQPAELEDSGVYFCASSQATGGGNLPLHFGNGTRLTVT.

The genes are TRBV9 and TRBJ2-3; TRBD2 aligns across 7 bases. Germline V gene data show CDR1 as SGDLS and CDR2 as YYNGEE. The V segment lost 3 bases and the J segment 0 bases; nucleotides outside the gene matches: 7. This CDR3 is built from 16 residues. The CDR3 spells CASSAGTTKSTDTQYF. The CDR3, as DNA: TGTGCCAGCAGCGCTGGGACTACCAAGAGCACAGATACGCAGTATTTT.

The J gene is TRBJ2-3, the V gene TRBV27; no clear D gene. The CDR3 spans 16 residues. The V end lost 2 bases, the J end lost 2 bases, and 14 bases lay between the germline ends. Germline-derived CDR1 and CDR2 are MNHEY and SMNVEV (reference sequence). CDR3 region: CASSLTARTLTDTQYF. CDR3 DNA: TGTGCCAGCAGTTTAACAGCCAGAACTCTCACAGATACGCAGTATTTT.

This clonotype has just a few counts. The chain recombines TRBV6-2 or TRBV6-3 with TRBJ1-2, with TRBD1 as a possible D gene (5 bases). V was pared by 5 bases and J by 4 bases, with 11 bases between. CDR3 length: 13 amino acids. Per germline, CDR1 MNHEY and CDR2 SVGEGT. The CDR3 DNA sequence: TGTGCCAGCAGTGACCCGAGGGGCTATGGCTACACCTTC. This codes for CASSDPRGYGYTF.

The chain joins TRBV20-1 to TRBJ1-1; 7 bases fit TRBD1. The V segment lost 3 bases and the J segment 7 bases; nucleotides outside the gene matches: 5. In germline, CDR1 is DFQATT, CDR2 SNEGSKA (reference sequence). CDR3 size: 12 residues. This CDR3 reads CSASKGASEAFF. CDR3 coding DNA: TGCAGTGCTAGTAAGGGGGCGAGTGAAGCTTTCTTT.

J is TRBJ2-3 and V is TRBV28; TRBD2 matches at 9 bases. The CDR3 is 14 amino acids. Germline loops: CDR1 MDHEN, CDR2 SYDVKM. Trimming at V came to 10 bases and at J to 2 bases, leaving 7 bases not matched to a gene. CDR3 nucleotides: TGTGCCACACGGGCGGGGGGGGCCACAGATACGCAGTATTTT. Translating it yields CATRAGGATDTQYF.

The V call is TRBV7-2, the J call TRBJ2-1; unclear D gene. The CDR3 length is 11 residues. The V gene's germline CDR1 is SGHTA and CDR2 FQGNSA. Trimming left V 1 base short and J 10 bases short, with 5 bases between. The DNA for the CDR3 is TGTGCCAGCAGCTTAGTCTCCGAGCAGTTCTTC. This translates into CASSLVSEQFF. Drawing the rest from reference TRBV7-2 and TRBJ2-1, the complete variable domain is GAGVSQSPSNKVTEKGKDVELRCDPISGHTALYWYRQSLGQGLEFLIYFQGNSAPDKSGLPSDRFSAERTGGSVSTLTIQRTQQEDSAVYLCASSLVSEQFFGPGTRLTVL.

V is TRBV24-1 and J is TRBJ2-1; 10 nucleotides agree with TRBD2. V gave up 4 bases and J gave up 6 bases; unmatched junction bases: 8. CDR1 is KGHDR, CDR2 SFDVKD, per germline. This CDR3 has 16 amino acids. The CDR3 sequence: CATSEGGLALTNEQFF. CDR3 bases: TGTGCCACCAGTGAGGGGGGACTAGCGCTTACCAATGAGCAGTTCTTC.

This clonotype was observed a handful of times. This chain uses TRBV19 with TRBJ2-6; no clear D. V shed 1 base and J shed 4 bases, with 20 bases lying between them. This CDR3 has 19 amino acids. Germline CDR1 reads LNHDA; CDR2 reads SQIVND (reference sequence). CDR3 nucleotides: TGTGCCAGTAGTATAGTTCCGGGCCTGGGCCCAACCGGGGCCAACGTCCTGACTTTC. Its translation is CASSIVPGLGPTGANVLTF.